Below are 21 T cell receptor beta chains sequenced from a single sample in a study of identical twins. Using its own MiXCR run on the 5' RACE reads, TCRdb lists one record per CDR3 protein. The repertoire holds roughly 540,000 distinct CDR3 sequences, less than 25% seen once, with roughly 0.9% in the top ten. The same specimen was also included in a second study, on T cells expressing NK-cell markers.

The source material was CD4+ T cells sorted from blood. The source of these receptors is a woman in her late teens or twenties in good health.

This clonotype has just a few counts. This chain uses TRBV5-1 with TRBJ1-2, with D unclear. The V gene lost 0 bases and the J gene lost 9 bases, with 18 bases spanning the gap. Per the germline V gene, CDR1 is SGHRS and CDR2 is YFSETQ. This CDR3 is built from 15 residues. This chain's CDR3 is CASSLEVGQLLSYTF. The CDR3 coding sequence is TGCGCCAGCAGCTTGGAGGTTGGCCAGTTGTTGAGCTACACCTTC.

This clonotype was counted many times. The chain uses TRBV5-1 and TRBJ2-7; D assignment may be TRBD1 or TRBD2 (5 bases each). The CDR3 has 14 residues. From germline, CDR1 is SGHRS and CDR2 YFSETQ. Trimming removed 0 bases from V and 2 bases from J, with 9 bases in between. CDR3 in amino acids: CASSLGGKAYEQYF. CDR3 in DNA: TGCGCCAGCAGCTTGGGGGGGAAAGCCTACGAGCAGTACTTC.

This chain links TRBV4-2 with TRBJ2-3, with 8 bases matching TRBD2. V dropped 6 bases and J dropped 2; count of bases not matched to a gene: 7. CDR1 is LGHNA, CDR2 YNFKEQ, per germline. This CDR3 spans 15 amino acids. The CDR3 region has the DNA TGTGCCAGCAGGCGTACTAGCGGATACACAGATACGCAGTATTTT. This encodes CASRRTSGYTDTQYF.

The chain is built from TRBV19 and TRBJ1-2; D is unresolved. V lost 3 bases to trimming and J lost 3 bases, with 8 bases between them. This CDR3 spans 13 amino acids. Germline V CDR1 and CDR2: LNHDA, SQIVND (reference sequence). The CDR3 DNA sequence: TGTGCCAGTAGTATCAAAACCTACTATGGCTACACCTTC. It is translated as CASSIKTYYGYTF.

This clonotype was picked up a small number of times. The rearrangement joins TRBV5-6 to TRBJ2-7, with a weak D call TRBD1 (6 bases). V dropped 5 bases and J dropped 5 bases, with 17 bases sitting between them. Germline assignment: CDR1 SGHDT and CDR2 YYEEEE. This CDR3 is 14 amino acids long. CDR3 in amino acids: CASSNQGFRHEQYF. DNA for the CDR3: TGTGCCAGCAGTAACCAGGGGTTTCGGCACGAGCAGTACTTC.

In nucleotides, the CDR3 is TGTGCCAGCAGCTTAGGGGTCGCCAGTTCAATGGAAGGCTACACCTTC. This sequence encodes CASSLGVASSMEGYTF. The chain employs TRBV11-2 and TRBJ1-2; D unresolved. Looked up from germline, CDR1 is SGHAT and CDR2 is FQNNGV. V was clipped by 1 base and J by 8 bases, with 20 bases between them. This CDR3 has 16 amino acids.

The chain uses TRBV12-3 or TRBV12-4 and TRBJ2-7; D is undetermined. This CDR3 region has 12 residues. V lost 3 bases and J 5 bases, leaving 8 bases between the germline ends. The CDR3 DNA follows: TGTGCCAGCAGTTTTCATGGTGACGAGCAGTACTTC. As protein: CASSFHGDEQYF.

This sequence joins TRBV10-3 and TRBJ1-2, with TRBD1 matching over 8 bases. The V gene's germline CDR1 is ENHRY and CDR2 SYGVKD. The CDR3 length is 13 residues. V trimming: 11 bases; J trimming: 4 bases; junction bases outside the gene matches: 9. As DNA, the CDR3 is TGTGCCTTGGCGGACAGGGTGGGCTATGGCTACACCTTC. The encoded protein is CALADRVGYGYTF.

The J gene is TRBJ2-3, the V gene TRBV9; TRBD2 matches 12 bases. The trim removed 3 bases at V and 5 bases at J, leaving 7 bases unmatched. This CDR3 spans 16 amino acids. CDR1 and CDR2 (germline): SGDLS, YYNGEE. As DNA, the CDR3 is TGTGCCAGCAGCGACCGACTAGCGGGAGCTCGAGATACGCAGTATTTT. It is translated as CASSDRLAGARDTQYF. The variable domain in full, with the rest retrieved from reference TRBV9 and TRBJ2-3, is DSGVTQTPKHLITATGQRVTLRCSPRSGDLSVYWYQQSLDQGLQFLIQYYNGEERAKGNILERFSAQQFPDLHSELNLSSLELGDSALYFCASSDRLAGARDTQYFGPGTRLTVL.

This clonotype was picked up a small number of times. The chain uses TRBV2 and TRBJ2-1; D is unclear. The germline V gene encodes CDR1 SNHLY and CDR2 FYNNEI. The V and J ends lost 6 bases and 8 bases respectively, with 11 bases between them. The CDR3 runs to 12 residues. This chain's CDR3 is CASSPLYDEQFF. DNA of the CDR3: TGTGCCAGCAGCCCGCTATACGATGAGCAGTTCTTC. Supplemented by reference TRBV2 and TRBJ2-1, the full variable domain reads EPEVTQTPSHQVTQMGQEVILRCVPISNHLYFYWYRQILGQKVEFLVSFYNNEISEKSEIFDDQFSVERPDGSNFTLKIRSTKLEDSAMYFCASSPLYDEQFFGPGTRLTVL.

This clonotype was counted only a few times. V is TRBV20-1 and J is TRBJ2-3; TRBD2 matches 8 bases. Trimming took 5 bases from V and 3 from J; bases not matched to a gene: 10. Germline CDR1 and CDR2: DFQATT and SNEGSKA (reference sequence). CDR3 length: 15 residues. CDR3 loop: CSAPKSGRGTDTQYF. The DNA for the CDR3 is TGCAGTGCTCCGAAAAGCGGGAGAGGTACAGATACGCAGTATTTT.

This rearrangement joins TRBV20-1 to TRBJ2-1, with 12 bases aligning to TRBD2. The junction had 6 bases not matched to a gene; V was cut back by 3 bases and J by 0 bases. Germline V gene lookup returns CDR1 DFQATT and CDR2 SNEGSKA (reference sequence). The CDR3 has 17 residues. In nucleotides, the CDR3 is TGCAGTGCTAGGAAACTAGCGGGGGGAAGCTCCTACAATGAGCAGTTCTTC. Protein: CSARKLAGGSSYNEQFF.

The CDR3 DNA reads TGCAGTGCCCCAGTGAAGCAAAACATTCAGTACTTC. Translation: CSAPVKQNIQYF. The rearrangement joins TRBV20-1 to TRBJ2-4; no definite D call. The CDR3 is 12 residues long. Germline-derived CDR1 and CDR2 are DFQATT and SNEGSKA (reference sequence). V shed 6 bases and J shed 5 bases, with 11 bases lying between them.

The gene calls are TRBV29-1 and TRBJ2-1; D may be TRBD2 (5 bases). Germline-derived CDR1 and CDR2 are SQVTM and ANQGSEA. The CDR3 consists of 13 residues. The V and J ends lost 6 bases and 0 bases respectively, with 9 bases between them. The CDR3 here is CSVSGNSYNEQFF. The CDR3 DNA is TGCAGCGTGTCCGGGAACTCCTACAATGAGCAGTTCTTC.

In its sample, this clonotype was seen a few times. CDR3 DNA sequence: TGTGCCAGCAGTATCTCAGGGCTTGGCACAGATACGCAGTATTTT. Its translation is CASSISGLGTDTQYF. V and J are TRBV12-3 or TRBV12-4 and TRBJ2-3; weak D call: TRBD1 (5 bases). CDR3 size: 15 residues. The V end lost 5 bases, the J end lost 1 base, and 13 bases lay between the germline ends.

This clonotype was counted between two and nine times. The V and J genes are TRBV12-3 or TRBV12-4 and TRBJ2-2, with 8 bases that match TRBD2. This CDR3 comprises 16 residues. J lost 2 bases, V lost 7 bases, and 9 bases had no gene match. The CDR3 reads CASIPRGGINTGELFF. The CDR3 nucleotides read TGTGCCAGCATTCCCCGGGGGGGCATCAACACCGGGGAGCTGTTTTTT.

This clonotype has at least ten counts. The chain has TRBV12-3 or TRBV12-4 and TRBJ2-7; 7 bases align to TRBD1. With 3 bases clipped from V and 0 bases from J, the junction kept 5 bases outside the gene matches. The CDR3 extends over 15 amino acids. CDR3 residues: CASSLRTGSSYEQYF. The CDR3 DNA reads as TGTGCCAGCAGTTTGAGGACAGGAAGCTCCTACGAGCAGTACTTC.

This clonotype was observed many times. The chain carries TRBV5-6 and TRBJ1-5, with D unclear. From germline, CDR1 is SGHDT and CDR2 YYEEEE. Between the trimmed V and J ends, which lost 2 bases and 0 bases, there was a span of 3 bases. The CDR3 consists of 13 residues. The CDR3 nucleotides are TGTGCCAGCAGCTTACATAGCAATCAGCCCCAGCATTTT. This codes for CASSLHSNQPQHF.

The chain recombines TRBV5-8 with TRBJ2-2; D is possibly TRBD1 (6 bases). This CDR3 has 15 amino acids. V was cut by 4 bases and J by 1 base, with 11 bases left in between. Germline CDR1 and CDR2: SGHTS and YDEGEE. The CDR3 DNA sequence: TGTGCCAGCAGCCCCAAGGGACAGAACACCGGGGAGCTGTTTTTT. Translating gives CASSPKGQNTGELFF. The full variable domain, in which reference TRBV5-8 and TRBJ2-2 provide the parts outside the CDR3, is EAGVTQSPTHLIKTRGQQATLRCSPISGHTSVYWYQQALGLGLQFLLWYDEGEERNRGNFPPRFSGRQFPNYSSELNVNALELEDSALYLCASSPKGQNTGELFFGEGSRLTVL.

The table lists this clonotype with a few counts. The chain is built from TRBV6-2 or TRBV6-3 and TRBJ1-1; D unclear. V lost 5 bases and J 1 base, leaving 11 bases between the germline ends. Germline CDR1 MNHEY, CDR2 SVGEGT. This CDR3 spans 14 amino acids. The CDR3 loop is CASSIRAPNTEAFF. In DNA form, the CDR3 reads TGTGCCAGCAGTATCCGGGCCCCGAACACTGAAGCTTTCTTT.

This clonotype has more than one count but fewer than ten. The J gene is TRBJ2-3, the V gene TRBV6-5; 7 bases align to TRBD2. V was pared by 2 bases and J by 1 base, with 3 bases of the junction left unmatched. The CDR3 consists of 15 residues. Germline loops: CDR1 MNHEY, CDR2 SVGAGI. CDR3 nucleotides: TGTGCCAGCAGTTACGGGAGCGGGGGCACAGATACGCAGTATTTT. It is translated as CASSYGSGGTDTQYF.